These T cell receptor beta chains were read from a single sample in a study of T-cell reconstitution after alpha-beta-depleted transplantation in children. TCRdb redid the calling of the PCR reads with MiXCR, one entry per CDR3 protein. This sample has approximately 630,000 distinct CDR3 sequences; about an eighth occur once, and the top ten carry around 0.8%. The material sequenced was PBMCs, taken before TCRalphabeta/CD19-depleted stem cell transplant. These receptors all come from a girl aged 2-9 years with congenital amegakaryocytic thrombocytopenia, due to receive a stem cell transplant. The CDR3 runs from the conserved cysteine through the conserved F or W. The D gene is left open where the match is weak. Clone sizes are given selectively: once, few, many, or a class where the clone is expanded.

j_gene | d_gene | v_gene | abundance | CDR3nt | CDR3aa
TRBJ2-7 | - | TRBV12-3/TRBV12-4 | few | TGTGCCAGCAGTCAGGGGCAGGTGGTGAACGAGCAGTACTTC | CASSQGQVVNEQYF
TRBJ2-7 | TRBD2 | TRBV7-8 | few | TGTGCCAGCAGCGGACCCGGGGGGTACTACGAGCAGTACTTC | CASSGPGGYYEQYF
TRBJ2-1 | TRBD2 | TRBV15 | many | TGTGCCACCTCGAGGCGGGAGGGCCTGAATGAGCAGTTCTTC | CATSRREGLNEQFF
TRBJ2-1 | TRBD2 | TRBV20-1 | many | TGCAGTGCTAGTAAAAGCGGGAGCCTTCGGTTGGGCAATGAGCAGTTCTTC | CSASKSGSLRLGNEQFF
TRBJ1-5 | - | TRBV29-1 | - | TGCAGCGTTGTAGGAGGGGTAGGGCAGCCCCAGCATTTT | CSVVGGVGQPQHF
TRBJ2-5 | TRBD2 | TRBV5-1 | - | TGCGCCAGCCAGGTGACTAGCGGGACCGAGACCCAGTACTTC | CASQVTSGTETQYF
TRBJ2-3 | - | TRBV12-3/TRBV12-4 | many | TGCGCCAGCAGACGCACAGATACGCAGTATTTT | CASRRTDTQYF
TRBJ2-5 | - | TRBV29-1 | many | TGCAGCGTTGAAAACAGTGTCCAAGAGACCCAGTACTTC | CSVENSVQETQYF
TRBJ1-1 | - | TRBV10-3 | - | TGTGCCATCAGTGAGTTTATGACAGAGATGAACACTGAAGCTTTCTTT | CAISEFMTEMNTEAFF
TRBJ2-3 | - | TRBV20-1 | - | TGCAGTGCTAGTGGGCAGGGCCCTCTCACAGATACGCAGTATTTT | CSASGQGPLTDTQYF
TRBJ2-3 | - | TRBV7-9 | many | TGTGCCAGCAGGAACCCTGCGGGGGATACGCAGTATTTT | CASRNPAGDTQYF
TRBJ2-6 | - | TRBV11-2 | few | TGTGCCAGCAGCTTACTGTCGTTGGGAAGGTTTTCTGGGGCCAACGTCCTGACTTTC | CASSLLSLGRFSGANVLTF
TRBJ2-3 | - | TRBV7-2 | - | TGTGCCAGCAGCTCGATGGTTGCAGATACGCAGTATTTT | CASSSMVADTQYF
TRBJ2-3 | - | TRBV20-1 | many | TGCAGTGCTAGACCGGGACACACTAGCACAGATACGCAGTATTTT | CSARPGHTSTDTQYF
TRBJ2-2 | - | TRBV14 | - | TGTGCCAGCAGCCACCTTGTTAGACGGGCCGGGGAGCTGTTTTTT | CASSHLVRRAGELFF
TRBJ2-7 | TRBD2 | TRBV3-1 | - | TGTGCCAGCAGCCAAATCGGGGGGTACGAGCAGTACTTC | CASSQIGGYEQYF
TRBJ1-2 | - | TRBV27 | - | TGTGCCAGCAGTGTCAGGGGCGCGCATGGCTACACCTTC | CASSVRGAHGYTF
TRBJ2-3 | - | TRBV20-1 | many | TGCAGTGCTCGGACTACCCCTAGCACAGATACGCAGTATTTT | CSARTTPSTDTQYF
TRBJ1-6 | - | TRBV18 | - | TGTGCCAGCTCACCCGTGGGGGGTTGGAACGTCTATTCACCCCTCCACTTT | CASSPVGGWNVYSPLHF
TRBJ2-1 | TRBD2 | TRBV12-3/TRBV12-4 | many | TGTGCCAGCAGTTCGACTAGCGGGCCGGACTCCGGGCAGTTCTTC | CASSSTSGPDSGQFF
TRBJ2-1 | TRBD2 | TRBV20-1 | few | TGCTGTGCTAGAGATCGGGGGACTAGCGGGACCTACAATGAGCAGTTCTTC | CCARDRGTSGTYNEQFF
TRBJ2-7 | TRBD2 | TRBV12-3/TRBV12-4 | few | TGTGCCAGCACCTTACAGCGGGAGGGCGGTGACGAGCAGTACTTC | CASTLQREGGDEQYF
TRBJ2-3 | - | TRBV2 | few | TGTGCCAGCAGTGAACGGGTCCCAGATACGCAGTATTTT | CASSERVPDTQYF
TRBJ2-2 | TRBD2 | TRBV12-3/TRBV12-4 | few | TGTGCCAGCAGTCCTCGGACTAGCGGGAGTCCCGGGGAGCTGTTTTTT | CASSPRTSGSPGELFF
TRBJ2-7 | TRBD2 | TRBV12-3/TRBV12-4 | many | TGTGCCAGCAGCCACGGACTAGGGTGGTCCTACGAGCAGTACTTC | CASSHGLGWSYEQYF
TRBJ2-7 | TRBD2 | TRBV5-5 | few | TGTGCCAGCAGCCACCTGAAGCGGGAGAGCTCCTACGAGCAGTACTTC | CASSHLKRESSYEQYF
TRBJ2-7 | TRBD2 | TRBV20-1 | many | TGCAGTGCCTTGTGGGCTAGCGGGGCTCTCGAGCAGTACTTC | CSALWASGALEQYF
TRBJ2-5 | - | TRBV5-1 | many | TGCGCCAGCAGCTCTGGACTAATAGAGACCCAGTACTTC | CASSSGLIETQYF
TRBJ1-5 | - | TRBV12-3/TRBV12-4 | - | TGTGCCAGCAGCCGTACCGGGACGGAGAATCAGCCCCAGCATTTT | CASSRTGTENQPQHF
TRBJ2-2 | - | TRBV27 | many | TGTGCCAGCAGTAAATCAAGGATGAACACCGGGGAGCTGTTTTTT | CASSKSRMNTGELFF
TRBJ2-1 | - | TRBV20-1 | many | TGCAGTGCTGAATACGTAACCTACAATGAGCAGTTCTTC | CSAEYVTYNEQFF
TRBJ1-4 | - | TRBV29-1 | many | TGCAGCGTTGAGAATGGTGAAAAACTGTTTTTT | CSVENGEKLFF
TRBJ2-3 | - | TRBV29-1 | many | TGCAGCGTTGACTCAGGGACAGATACGCAGTATTTT | CSVDSGTDTQYF
TRBJ1-2 | - | TRBV12-3/TRBV12-4 | many | TGTGCCAGCAGTTTAGGCTTGGGGGAGGGTAACTATGGCTACACCTTC | CASSLGLGEGNYGYTF
TRBJ2-7 | TRBD1 | TRBV12-3/TRBV12-4 | - | TGTGCCAGCAGTCCCGGGACAGTGTTTCACGAGCAGTACTTC | CASSPGTVFHEQYF
TRBJ1-2 | - | TRBV7-9 | many | TGTGCCAGCAGCCCAGGACAGTCGTACGGCTACACCTTC | CASSPGQSYGYTF
TRBJ2-7 | TRBD1 | TRBV28 | - | TGTGCCAGCAGTTCCGACAACCACAGGGGTGGCGACGAGCAGTACTTC | CASSSDNHRGGDEQYF
TRBJ1-3 | - | TRBV20-1 | few | TGCAGTGCTAGTAAACTGGGTGGCAGCTCTGGAAACACCATATATTTT | CSASKLGGSSGNTIYF
TRBJ2-1 | - | TRBV12-3/TRBV12-4 | - | TGTGCCAGCACCGCGACTCAGAGGGTCAATGAGCAGTTCTTC | CASTATQRVNEQFF
TRBJ2-7 | TRBD1 | TRBV12-3/TRBV12-4 | few | TGTGCCAGCAGTCGGGACAGGGGTGCCGAGCAGTACTTC | CASSRDRGAEQYF
TRBJ2-5 | - | TRBV5-1 | few | TGCGCCAGCAGTCACGACACACAAGAGACCCAGTACTTC | CASSHDTQETQYF
TRBJ2-2 | TRBD2 | TRBV12-3/TRBV12-4 | many | TGTGCCAGCAGTAGTTGGGGACTAGCGTCCGGGGAGCTGTTTTTT | CASSSWGLASGELFF